Sequencing of this T cell receptor (beta chain) was carried out in a study of type 1 and type 2 diabetes patients. Study-wide findings and caveats: In CD4+ and CD8+ T cells, type 2 diabetes diversity exceeded type 1. Type 2 diabetes and control samples shared highly correlated V and J usage, averaging about 0.97.

The CDR3 is 15 residues long. The germline V gene encodes CDR1 SGHAT and CDR2 FQNNGV. V lost 4 bases to trimming and J lost 5 bases, with 17 bases between them. As regards this clonotype: The antigen is unknown.

Amplification started from genomic DNA. A primer set of 30 forward and 13 reverse primers amplified the CDR3. TCRdb recomputed calls from the multiplex PCR reads with MiXCR, one row per CDR3 protein. The data contain 250,000 to 300,000 distinct CDR3 sequences, around 47% of them singletons. The material sequenced was peripheral blood mononuclear cells (PBMCs). This chain joins TRBV11-2 and TRBJ2-5, with D possibly TRBD1 on 5 matching bases. The TCR comes from a man in his late teens or twenties with type 2 diabetes. The CDR3 loop reads CASSSPRDGWETQYF. In DNA, the CDR3 is TGTGCCAGCAGCTCCCCCAGGGATGGGTGGGAGACCCAGTACTTC. Filled out from reference TRBV11-2 and TRBJ2-5, the complete variable domain reads EAGVAQSPRYKIIEKRQSVAFWCNPISGHATLYWYQQILGQGPKLLIQFQNNGVVDDSQLPKDRFSAERLKGVDSTLKIQPAKLEDSAVYLCASSSPRDGWETQYFGPGTRLLVL.